This T cell receptor (beta chain) was observed in a study of blood T cells in healthy people across ages. Sample-barcoded 5' priming and a J-beta primer mix drove a second PCR of roughly 7 to 11 cycles. From the 5' RACE reads, TCRdb called clonotypes with MiXCR, one entry per CDR3 protein. Altogether a few hundred thousand distinct CDR3 sequences are present, 25% to 30% being singletons, with the ten largest covering roughly 20%. To note about this clonotype: What it binds is not known.

Study-wide results and limits: Conclusively comparing naive with antigen-experienced cells was impossible with unsorted PBMCs.

The CDR3 runs 17 residues. Trimming cost V 5 bases and J 1 base, with 19 bases left between them. The origin of this receptor is a woman in her 70s in good health. What was sequenced was blood. The rearrangement links TRBV12-3 or TRBV12-4 to TRBJ2-3; D tentatively reads TRBD1 or TRBD2 (7 bases each). The CDR3 spells CASSKRDSQGGTDTQYF. In nucleotides, the CDR3 is TGTGCCAGCAGTAAGCGGGACAGTCAAGGGGGCACAGATACGCAGTATTTT.